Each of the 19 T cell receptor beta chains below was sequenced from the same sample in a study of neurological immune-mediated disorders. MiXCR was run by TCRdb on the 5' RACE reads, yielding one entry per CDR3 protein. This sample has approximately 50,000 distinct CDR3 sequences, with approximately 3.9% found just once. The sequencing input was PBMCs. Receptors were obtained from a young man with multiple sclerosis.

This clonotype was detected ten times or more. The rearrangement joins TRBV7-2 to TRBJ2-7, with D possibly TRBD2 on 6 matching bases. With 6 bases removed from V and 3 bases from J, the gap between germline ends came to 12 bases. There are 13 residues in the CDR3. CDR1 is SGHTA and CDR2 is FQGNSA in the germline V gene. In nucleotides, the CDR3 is TGTGCCAGCAGGATGGCTAGCGACTACGAGCAGTACTTC. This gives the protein CASRMASDYEQYF. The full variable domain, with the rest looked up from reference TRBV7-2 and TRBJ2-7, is GAGVSQSPSNKVTEKGKDVELRCDPISGHTALYWYRQSLGQGLEFLIYFQGNSAPDKSGLPSDRFSAERTGGSVSTLTIQRTQQEDSAVYLCASRMASDYEQYFGPGTRLTVT.

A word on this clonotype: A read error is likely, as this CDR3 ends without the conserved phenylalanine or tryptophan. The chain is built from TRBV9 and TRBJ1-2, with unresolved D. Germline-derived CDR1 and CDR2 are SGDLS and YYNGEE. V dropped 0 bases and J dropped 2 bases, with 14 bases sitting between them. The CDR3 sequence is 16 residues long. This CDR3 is CASSVDEGRINYGYTN. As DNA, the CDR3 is TGTGCCAGCAGCGTAGATGAAGGAAGAATAAACTATGGCTACACCAAC.

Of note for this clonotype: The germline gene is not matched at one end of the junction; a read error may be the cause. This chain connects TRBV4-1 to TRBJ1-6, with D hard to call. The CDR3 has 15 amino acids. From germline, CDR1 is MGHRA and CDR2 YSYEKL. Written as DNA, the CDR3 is TGCGCCAGCAGCCCCGCCCTGCGGGGAAATTCACCCCTCAACTTT. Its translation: CASSPALRGNSPLNF.

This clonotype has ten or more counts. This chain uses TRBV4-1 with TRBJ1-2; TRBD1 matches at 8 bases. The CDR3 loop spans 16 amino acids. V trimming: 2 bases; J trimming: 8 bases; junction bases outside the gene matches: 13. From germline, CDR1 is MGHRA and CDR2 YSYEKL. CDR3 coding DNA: TGCGCCAGCAGCCAACTCGCCGGACAGGGAGCGTGGGGCTACACCTTC. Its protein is CASSQLAGQGAWGYTF.

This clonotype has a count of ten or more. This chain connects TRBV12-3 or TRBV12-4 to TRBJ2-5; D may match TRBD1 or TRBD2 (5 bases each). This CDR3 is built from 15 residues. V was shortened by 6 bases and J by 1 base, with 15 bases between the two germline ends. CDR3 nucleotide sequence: TGTGCCAGCAGCTACTCCGGGACGTCCCAAGAGACCCAGTACTTC. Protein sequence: CASSYSGTSQETQYF.

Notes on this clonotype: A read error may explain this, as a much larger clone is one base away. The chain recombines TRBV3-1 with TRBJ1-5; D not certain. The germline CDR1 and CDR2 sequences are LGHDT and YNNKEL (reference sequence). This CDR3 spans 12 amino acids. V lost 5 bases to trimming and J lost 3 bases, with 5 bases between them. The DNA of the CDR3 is TGTGCCAGCAGCAAAGTCAATCAGCCCCAGCATTTT. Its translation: CASSKVNQPQHF.

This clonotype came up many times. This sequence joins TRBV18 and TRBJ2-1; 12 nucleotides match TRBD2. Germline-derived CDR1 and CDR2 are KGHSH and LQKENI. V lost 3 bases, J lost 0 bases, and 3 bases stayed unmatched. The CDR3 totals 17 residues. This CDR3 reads CASSPLAGGSSYNEQFF. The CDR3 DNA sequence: TGTGCCAGCTCACCGCTAGCGGGGGGGAGCTCCTACAATGAGCAGTTCTTC.

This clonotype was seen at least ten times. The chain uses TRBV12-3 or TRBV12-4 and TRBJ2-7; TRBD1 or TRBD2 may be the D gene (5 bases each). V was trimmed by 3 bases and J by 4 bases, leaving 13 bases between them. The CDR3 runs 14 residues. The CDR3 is CASSFLGPDYEQYF. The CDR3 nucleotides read TGTGCCAGCAGTTTTTTGGGACCGGATTACGAGCAGTACTTC.

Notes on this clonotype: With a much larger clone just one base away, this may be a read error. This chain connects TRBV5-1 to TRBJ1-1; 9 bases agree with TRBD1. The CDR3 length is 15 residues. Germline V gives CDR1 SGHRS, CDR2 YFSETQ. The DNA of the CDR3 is TGCACCAGCAAAGGTGGGACAGGGCTTGACACTGAAGCTTTCTTT. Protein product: CTSKGGTGLDTEAFF.

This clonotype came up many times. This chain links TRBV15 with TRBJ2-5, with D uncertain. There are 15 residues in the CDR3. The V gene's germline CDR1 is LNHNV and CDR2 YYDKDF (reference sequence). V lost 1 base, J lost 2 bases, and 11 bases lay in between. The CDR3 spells CATSRGAGPQETQYF. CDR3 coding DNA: TGTGCCACCAGCAGAGGAGCAGGTCCTCAAGAGACCCAGTACTTC.

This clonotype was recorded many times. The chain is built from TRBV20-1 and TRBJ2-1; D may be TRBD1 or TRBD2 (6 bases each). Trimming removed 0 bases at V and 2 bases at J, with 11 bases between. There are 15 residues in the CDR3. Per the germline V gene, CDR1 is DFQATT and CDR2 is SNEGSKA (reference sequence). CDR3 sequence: CSARDEGGPYNEQFF. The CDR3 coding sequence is TGCAGTGCTAGAGATGAGGGGGGCCCCTACAATGAGCAGTTCTTC.

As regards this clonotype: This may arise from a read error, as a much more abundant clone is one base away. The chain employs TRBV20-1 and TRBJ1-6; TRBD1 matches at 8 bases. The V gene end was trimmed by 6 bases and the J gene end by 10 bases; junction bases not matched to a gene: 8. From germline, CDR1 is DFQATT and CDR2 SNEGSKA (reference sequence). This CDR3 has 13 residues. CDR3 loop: CSARTGIRSPLHF. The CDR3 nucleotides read TGCAGTGCCCGGACAGGGATACGCTCACCCCTCCACTTT.

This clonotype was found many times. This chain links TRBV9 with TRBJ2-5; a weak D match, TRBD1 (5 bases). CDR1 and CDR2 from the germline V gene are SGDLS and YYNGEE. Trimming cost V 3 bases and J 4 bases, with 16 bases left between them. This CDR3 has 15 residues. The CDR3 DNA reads TGTGCCAGCAGCGCTGGACAAGGGCTTGGAGAGACCCAGTACTTC. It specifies CASSAGQGLGETQYF.

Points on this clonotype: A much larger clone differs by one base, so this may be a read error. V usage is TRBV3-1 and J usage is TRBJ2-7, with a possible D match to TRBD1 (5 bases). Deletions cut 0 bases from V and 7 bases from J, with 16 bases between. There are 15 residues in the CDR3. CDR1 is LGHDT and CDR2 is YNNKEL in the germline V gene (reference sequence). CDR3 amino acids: CASSQESQGGQEQYF. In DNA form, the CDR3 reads TGTGCCAGCAGCCAAGAGAGCCAGGGTGGGCAAGAGCAGTACTTC.

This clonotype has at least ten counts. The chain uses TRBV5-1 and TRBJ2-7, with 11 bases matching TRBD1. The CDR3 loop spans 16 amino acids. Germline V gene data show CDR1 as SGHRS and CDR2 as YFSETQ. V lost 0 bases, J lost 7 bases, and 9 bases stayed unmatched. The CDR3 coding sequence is TGCGCCAGCAGCTTGGCCCCCGGACAGGGGGCGCGGGAGCAGTACTTC. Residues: CASSLAPGQGAREQYF.

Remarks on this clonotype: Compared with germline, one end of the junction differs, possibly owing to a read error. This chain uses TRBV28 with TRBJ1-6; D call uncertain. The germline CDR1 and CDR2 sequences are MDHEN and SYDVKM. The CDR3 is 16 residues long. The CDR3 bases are TGTGCCAGCAGCAATCCTGCGGCGACGGGAAATTCACCCCTCAACTTT. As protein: CASSNPAATGNSPLNF.

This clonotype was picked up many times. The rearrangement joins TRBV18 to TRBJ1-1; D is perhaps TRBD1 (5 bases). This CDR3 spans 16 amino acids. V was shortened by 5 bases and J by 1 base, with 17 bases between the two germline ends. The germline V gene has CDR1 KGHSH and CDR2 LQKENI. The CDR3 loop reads CASSDRTGPGNTEAFF. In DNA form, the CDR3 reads TGTGCCAGCTCAGACCGAACAGGTCCCGGGAACACTGAAGCTTTCTTT.

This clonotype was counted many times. The CDR3 DNA follows: TGTGCCAGCAGCCAAGTCCGCGGGGGCGGAACAGATACGCAGTATTTT. It translates to CASSQVRGGGTDTQYF. The V call is TRBV3-1, the J call TRBJ2-3; D might be TRBD2 (7 bases). The CDR3 is 16 amino acids. The germline V gene has CDR1 LGHDT and CDR2 YNNKEL (reference sequence). V dropped 1 base and J dropped 3 bases, with 14 bases sitting between them.

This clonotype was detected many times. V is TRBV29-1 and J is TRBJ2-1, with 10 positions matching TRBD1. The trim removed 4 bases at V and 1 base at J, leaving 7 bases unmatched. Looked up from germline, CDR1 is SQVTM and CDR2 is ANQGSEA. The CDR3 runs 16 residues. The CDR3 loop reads CSVVYGQGVSYNEQFF. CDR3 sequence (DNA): TGCAGCGTTGTCTACGGACAGGGGGTTTCCTACAATGAGCAGTTCTTC.